This T cell receptor beta chain was captured by sequencing in a study of T cell repertoires in cytomegalovirus infection. As for the study in general: Selected CMV epitopes included recently identified HLA-C-restricted ones as well as well-studied HLA-B-restricted ones. TCR beta signatures that were public indicated CMV infection and matching HLA type. Study outcomes and limitations: Adding up the frequency of public TCR beta families identified people who carried CMV plus the relevant HLA.

This CDR3 comprises 14 residues. From germline, CDR1 is KGHSH and CDR2 LQKENI. V gave up 0 bases and J gave up 3 bases, with 6 bases separating them. Concerning this clonotype: Its antigen is currently unknown.

Using its own MiXCR run on the reads, TCRdb lists one record per CDR3 protein. The data hold approximately 280,000 distinct CDR3 sequences, with approximately 22% observed a single time. This rearrangement joins TRBV18 to TRBJ2-4; D uncertain. The source of this sequence is a human donor in good health (CMV status not recorded). Some clones in this sample may be carry-over from other donors' samples. Sample: cultured PBMCs, taken from culture after CMV antigen stimulation. The CDR3 nucleotides read TGTGCCAGCTCACCACCGTCCAGCAAAAACATTCAGTACTTC. This translates into CASSPPSSKNIQYF.